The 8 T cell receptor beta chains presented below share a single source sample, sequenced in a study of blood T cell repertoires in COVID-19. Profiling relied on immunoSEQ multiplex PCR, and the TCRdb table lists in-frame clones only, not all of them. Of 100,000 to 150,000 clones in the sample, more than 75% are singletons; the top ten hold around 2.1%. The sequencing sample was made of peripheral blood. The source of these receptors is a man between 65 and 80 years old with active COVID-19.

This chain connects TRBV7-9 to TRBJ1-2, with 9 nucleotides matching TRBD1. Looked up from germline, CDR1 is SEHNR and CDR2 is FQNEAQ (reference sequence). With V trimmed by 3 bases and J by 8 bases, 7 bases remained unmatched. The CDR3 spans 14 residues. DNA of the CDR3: TGTGCCAGCAGCTTGGGGACAGGGAATGCCGGCTACACCTTC. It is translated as CASSLGTGNAGYTF.

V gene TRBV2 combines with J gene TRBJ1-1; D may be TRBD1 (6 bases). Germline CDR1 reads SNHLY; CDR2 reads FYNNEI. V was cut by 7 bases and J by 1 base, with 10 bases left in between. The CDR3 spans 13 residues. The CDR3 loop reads CASMVRGNTEAFF. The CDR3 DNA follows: TGTGCCAGCATGGTCAGGGGGAACACTGAAGCTTTCTTT. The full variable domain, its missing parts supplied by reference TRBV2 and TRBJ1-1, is EPEVTQTPSHQVTQMGQEVILRCVPISNHLYFYWYRQILGQKVEFLVSFYNNEISEKSEIFDDQFSVERPDGSNFTLKIRSTKLEDSAMYFCASMVRGNTEAFFGQGTRLTVV.

The CDR3 is CASSPGAGGYEQYF. Written as DNA, the CDR3 is TGTGCCAGCTCACCCGGGGCGGGAGGCTACGAGCAGTACTTC. The chain recombines TRBV18 with TRBJ2-7; TRBD2 aligns across 8 bases. Germline V CDR1 and CDR2: KGHSH, LQKENI. The V segment lost 3 bases and the J segment 3 bases; nucleotides outside the gene matches: 4. The CDR3 consists of 14 residues. Based on the CDR3 plus reference TRBV18 and TRBJ2-7, the full variable domain is NAGVMQNPRHLVRRRGQEARLRCSPMKGHSHVYWYRQLPEEGLKFMVYLQKENIIDESGMPKERFSAEFPKEGPSILRIQQVVRGDSAAYFCASSPGAGGYEQYFGPGTRLTVT.

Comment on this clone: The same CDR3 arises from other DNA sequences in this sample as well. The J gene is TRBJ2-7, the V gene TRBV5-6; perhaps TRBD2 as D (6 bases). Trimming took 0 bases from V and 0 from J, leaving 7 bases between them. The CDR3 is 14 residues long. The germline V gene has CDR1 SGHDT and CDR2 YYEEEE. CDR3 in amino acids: CASSLAGGSYEQYF. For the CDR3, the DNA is TGTGCCAGCAGCTTGGCCGGGGGCTCCTACGAGCAGTACTTC.

CDR3 residues: CASSQSGGITEAFF. The CDR3 DNA follows: TGTGCCAGCAGCCAATCGGGCGGGATAACTGAAGCTTTCTTT. V and J are TRBV3-1 (or the pseudogene TRBV3-2) and TRBJ1-1; D ambiguous. Germline CDR1 and CDR2: LGHDT and YNNKEL (reference sequence). V shed 2 bases and J shed 5 bases, with 12 bases lying between them. CDR3 length equals 14 residues.

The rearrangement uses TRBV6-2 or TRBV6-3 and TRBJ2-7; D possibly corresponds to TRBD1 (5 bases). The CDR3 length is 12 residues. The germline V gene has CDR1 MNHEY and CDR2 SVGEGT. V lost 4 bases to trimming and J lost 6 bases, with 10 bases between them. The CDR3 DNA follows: TGTGCCAGCAGTTTACCTAGGGGCGAGCAGTACTTC. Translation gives CASSLPRGEQYF.

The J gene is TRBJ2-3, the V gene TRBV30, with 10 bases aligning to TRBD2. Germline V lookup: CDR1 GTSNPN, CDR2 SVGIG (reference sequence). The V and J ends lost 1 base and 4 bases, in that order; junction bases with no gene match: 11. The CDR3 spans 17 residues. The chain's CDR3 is CAWSEAGLAGAADTQYF. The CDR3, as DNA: TGTGCCTGGAGTGAGGCAGGGCTAGCGGGAGCCGCAGATACGCAGTATTTT.

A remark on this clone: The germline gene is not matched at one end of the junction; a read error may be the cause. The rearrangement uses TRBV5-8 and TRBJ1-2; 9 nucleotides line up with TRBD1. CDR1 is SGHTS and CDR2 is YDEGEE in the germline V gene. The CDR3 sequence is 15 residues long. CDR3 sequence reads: CASSSRDRVIYDYTF. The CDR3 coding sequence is TGTGCCAGCAGCTCCCGGGACAGGGTGATCTATGACTACACCTTC.